This T cell receptor beta chain emerged from a study of cytomegalovirus exposure and HLA in healthy donors. Overall study results and limits: Clonal expansion, a later analysis showed, was greater in HLA-associated TCR beta chains than in equally common others. Some V segments, TRBV6-2 and TRBV6-3 among them, were indistinguishable and were therefore excluded.

As regards this clone: Its target is unknown.

Germline V lookup: CDR1 SEHNR, CDR2 FQNEAQ (reference sequence). The length of the CDR3 is 13 residues. Primers included in the PCR were 60 Vbeta and 13 Jbeta primers. Method: immunoSEQ multiplex PCR; TCRdb's copy keeps in-frame clones and lacks some. The table lists about 140,000 clones, 70% to 85% of them singletons, with more than 1.5% in the top ten. The specimen was PBMCs. The gene calls are TRBV7-9 and TRBJ2-3, with D possibly being TRBD2 (7 bases). The sequence came from a middle-aged woman in good health and CMV-seronegative. DNA for the CDR3: TGTGCTTCAGGGGACTACAACAGAGATACGCAGTATTTT. Translation: CASGDYNRDTQYF. The complete variable domain, with remaining parts taken from reference TRBV7-9 and TRBJ2-3, reads DTGVSQNPRHKITKRGQNVTFRCDPISEHNRLYWYRQTLGQGPEFLTYFQNEAQLEKSRLLSDRFSAERPKGSFSTLEIQRTEQGDSAMYLCASGDYNRDTQYFGPGTRLTVL.